Given below is one T cell receptor beta chain in context. The antigen remains undetermined. With a much larger clone just one base away, this may be a read error. This likely comes from a read error, as the CDR3 has no conserved phenylalanine or tryptophan at its end. Researchers took RNA transcripts and amplified the TCR beta CDR3 regions from them. With the HTBI primer set, the TCR CDR3 went through a first round of RT-PCR. TCRdb itself ran the multiplex PCR reads through MiXCR, one entry per CDR3 protein. Of around 690,000 distinct CDR3 sequences listed, around 20% are singletons. Ophthalmopathy patients had Clinical Activity Score at least 3, NOSPECS grade at least 4, duration under 3 months. Uncontrolled infection, other autoimmune disease, pregnancy or lactation excluded patients. This record belongs to a study of T cells in Graves' hyperthyroidism and ophthalmopathy. The study, taken as a whole, reports: Among thyroid clonotypes expanded above 0.001, most also appeared in blood.

The CDR3 is 15 residues long. Germline assignment: CDR1 MDHEN and CDR2 SYDVKM. Trimming left V 4 bases short and J 6 bases short, with 19 bases between. This TCR derives from a man aged 30-40 years with Graves' ophthalmopathy. The sequenced sample was blood. The chain has TRBV28 and TRBJ2-7; D possibly corresponds to TRBD2 (6 bases). Written as DNA, the CDR3 is TGTGCCAGCAGTTCTGTACCCCACGGGGGAGGCGAGCAGTACCTC. Residues: CASSSVPHGGGEQYL.